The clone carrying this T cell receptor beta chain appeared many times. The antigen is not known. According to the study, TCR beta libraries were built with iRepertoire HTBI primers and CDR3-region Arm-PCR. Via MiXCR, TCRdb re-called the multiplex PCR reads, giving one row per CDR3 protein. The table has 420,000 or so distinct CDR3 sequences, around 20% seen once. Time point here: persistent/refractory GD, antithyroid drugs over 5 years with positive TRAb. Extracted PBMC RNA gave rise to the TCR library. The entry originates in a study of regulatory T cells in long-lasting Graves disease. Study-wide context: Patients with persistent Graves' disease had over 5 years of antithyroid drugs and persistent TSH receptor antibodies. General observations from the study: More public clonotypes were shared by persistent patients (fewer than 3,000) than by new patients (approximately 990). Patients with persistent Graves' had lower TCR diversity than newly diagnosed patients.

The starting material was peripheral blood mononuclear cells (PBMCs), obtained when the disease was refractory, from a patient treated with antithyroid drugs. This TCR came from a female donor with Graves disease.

The CDR3 region is CASSQGQGYQETQYF. In DNA, the CDR3 is TGTGCCAGCAGCCAAGGACAGGGGTACCAAGAGACCCAGTACTTC. The chain uses TRBV14 and TRBJ2-5, with 8 bases that match TRBD1. The CDR3 extends over 15 amino acids. The trim removed 1 base at V and 0 bases at J, leaving 1 base unmatched. Germline CDR1 reads SGHDN; CDR2 reads FVKESK.